These 17 T cell receptor beta chains share one sample of origin, sequenced in a study of blood T cell repertoires in COVID-19. The repertoire was sequenced with immunoSEQ multiplex PCR; TCRdb's copy has only in-frame clones and lacks some. The sample includes some 240,000 clones, roughly four fifths of them seen just once. The material sequenced was peripheral blood. These receptors all stem from a woman older than 75 with COVID-19, enrolled during active disease.

The chain couples TRBV4-2 to TRBJ1-1, with D possibly TRBD1 on 5 matching bases. CDR1 is LGHNA and CDR2 is YNFKEQ in the germline V gene. The V and J ends lost 1 base and 5 bases respectively, with 14 bases between them. The CDR3 length is 15 residues. In DNA form, the CDR3 reads TGTGCCAGCAGCCAAGCTTGGCAGGGTAGGACTGAAGCTTTCTTT. Protein product: CASSQAWQGRTEAFF.

The chain is built from TRBV5-6 and TRBJ2-2; no reliable D call. The CDR3 is 13 amino acids. Per germline, CDR1 SGHDT and CDR2 YYEEEE. Trimming left V 3 bases short and J 6 bases short, with 9 bases between. The CDR3 loop is CASSSVAAGELFF. CDR3 in DNA: TGTGCCAGCAGCTCGGTCGCGGCCGGGGAGCTGTTTTTT.

The chain is built from TRBV5-4 and TRBJ1-6; unclear D gene. The CDR3 covers 18 residues. Trimming left V 3 bases short and J 6 bases short, with 22 bases between. The germline V gene has CDR1 SGHNT and CDR2 YYREEE (reference sequence). CDR3 amino acids: CASSSYGTRRSSNSPLHF. CDR3 DNA: TGTGCCAGCAGCTCATATGGCACACGTAGGAGTAGTAATTCACCCCTCCACTTT.

There are a few counts of this clone. The chain is built from TRBV4-1 and TRBJ1-2; TRBD1 matches at 8 bases. Germline CDR1 MGHRA, CDR2 YSYEKL. The CDR3 extends over 15 amino acids. After removal of 0 bases from V and 7 bases from J, the junction contained 7 bases not matched to a gene. CDR3 in DNA: TGCGCCAGCAGCCAAGATGCCCAGGGGGCGATTGGCTACACCTTC. Translating gives CASSQDAQGAIGYTF.

Points on this clone: Other DNA sequences within the sample encode an identical CDR3. The V call is TRBV7-2, the J call TRBJ2-7; 7 bases are a match to TRBD2. The V gene's germline CDR1 is SGHTA and CDR2 FQGNSA. The CDR3 has 14 residues. V was pared by 3 bases and J by 2 bases, with 4 bases of the junction left unmatched. The CDR3 here is CASSFGGGPYEQYF. The CDR3, as DNA: TGTGCCAGCAGCTTCGGCGGGGGACCCTACGAGCAGTACTTC.

The chain combines TRBV4-1 with TRBJ2-2; no definite D call. The germline CDR1 and CDR2 sequences are MGHRA and YSYEKL. CDR3 length: 15 residues. V lost 0 bases to trimming and J lost 7 bases, with 12 bases between them. The DNA for the CDR3 is TGCGCCAGCAGCCAAGAACCCTCGAGGTTCGGGGAGCTGTTTTTT. Protein product: CASSQEPSRFGELFF.

This CDR3 is CASSLGRGLSSGANVLTF. The CDR3 DNA sequence: TGTGCCAGCAGTCTAGGGAGGGGGTTAAGCTCTGGGGCCAACGTCCTGACTTTC. The chain couples TRBV28 to TRBJ2-6; the D gene is possibly TRBD2 (7 bases). Per germline, CDR1 MDHEN and CDR2 SYDVKM. The V end was cut by 5 bases, the J end by 0 bases, with 17 bases between. The CDR3 has 18 amino acids. Full variable domain (missing parts from reference TRBV28 and TRBJ2-6): DVKVTQSSRYLVKRTGEKVFLECVQDMDHENMFWYRQDPGLGLRLIYFSYDVKMKEKGDIPEGYSVSREKKERFSLILESASTNQTSMYLCASSLGRGLSSGANVLTFGAGSRLTVL.

V usage is TRBV7-9 and J usage is TRBJ1-6; possible D gene TRBD1, 6 bases. There are 12 residues in the CDR3. V was shortened by 11 bases and J by 8 bases, with 13 bases between the two germline ends. Germline loops: CDR1 SEHNR, CDR2 FQNEAQ (reference sequence). CDR3 protein: CAWQGSDSPLHF. The DNA for the CDR3 is TGTGCCTGGCAGGGGAGCGATTCACCCCTCCACTTT.

The J gene is TRBJ1-2, the V gene TRBV27; tentative D call: TRBD1 (6 bases). V was cut by 2 bases and J by 5 bases, with 12 bases left in between. The V gene's germline CDR1 is MNHEY and CDR2 SMNVEV (reference sequence). CDR3 size: 14 residues. The CDR3 reads CASSLQGSRYGYTF. The CDR3 nucleotides read TGTGCCAGCAGTTTACAGGGGAGCCGGTATGGCTACACCTTC.

This chain joins TRBV6-5 and TRBJ2-5, with TRBD2 matching over 9 bases. CDR3 size: 15 residues. Germline V gene sequence: CDR1 MNHEY, CDR2 SVGAGI. Germline trimming cut 6 bases from V and 5 bases from J; bases unmatched to any gene: 10. CDR3 sequence reads: CASRVSGGTRETQYF. CDR3 sequence (DNA): TGTGCCAGCAGAGTTAGCGGGGGAACTAGGGAGACCCAGTACTTC.

V and J are TRBV27 and TRBJ2-1; D might be TRBD1 (6 bases). V lost 2 bases and J lost 5, with 10 bases in between. Per the germline V gene, CDR1 is MNHEY and CDR2 is SMNVEV (reference sequence). CDR3 size: 14 residues. The CDR3 sequence: CASSLQGPNNEQFF. CDR3 sequence (DNA): TGTGCCAGCAGTTTACAGGGGCCCAACAATGAGCAGTTCTTC.

V and J are TRBV5-3 and TRBJ2-7, with TRBD2 identical over 8 bases. TRBV5-3 is known as an ORF, though its function is uncertain. The CDR3 has 14 residues. The V segment lost 4 bases and the J segment 6 bases; nucleotides outside the gene matches: 9. The DNA for the CDR3 is TGTGCCAGAAGCGACAGCGGGGGCCATGTCGAGCAGTACTTC. Protein: CARSDSGGHVEQYF.

The rearrangement links TRBV5-1 to TRBJ2-2; D perhaps matches TRBD1 (5 bases). This CDR3 has 16 residues. Trimming removed 1 base at V and 4 bases at J, with 14 bases between. Per germline, CDR1 SGHRS and CDR2 YFSETQ. The CDR3 loop reads CASSLRSQATTGELFF. The CDR3 region has the DNA TGCGCCAGCAGCTTGAGATCACAGGCGACCACCGGGGAGCTGTTTTTT.

This chain uses TRBV7-9 with TRBJ1-5; no firm D call. The CDR3 totals 14 residues. With 1 base removed from V and 9 bases from J, the gap between germline ends came to 13 bases. Germline loops: CDR1 SEHNR, CDR2 FQNEAQ (reference sequence). The CDR3 sequence: CASSLDTLGGPQHF. The CDR3 coding sequence is TGTGCCAGCAGCTTAGACACCCTCGGCGGGCCCCAGCATTTT. The variable domain in full, completed from reference TRBV7-9 and TRBJ1-5, reads DTGVSQNPRHKITKRGQNVTFRCDPISEHNRLYWYRQTLGQGPEFLTYFQNEAQLEKSRLLSDRFSAERPKGSFSTLEIQRTEQGDSAMYLCASSLDTLGGPQHFGDGTRLSIL.

This clone has only one observation. This chain uses TRBV9 with TRBJ1-6; D possibly corresponds to TRBD1 (5 bases). Trimming left V 5 bases short and J 6 bases short, with 15 bases between. CDR1 and CDR2 (germline): SGDLS, YYNGEE. The CDR3 has 15 amino acids. Here the CDR3 reads CASRRGEGFNSPLHF. CDR3 coding DNA: TGTGCCAGCAGGAGAGGGGAGGGATTTAATTCACCCCTCCACTTT.

The V gene is TRBV2, the J gene TRBJ1-5; 7 bases align to TRBD1. The CDR3 covers 15 residues. Germline loops: CDR1 SNHLY, CDR2 FYNNEI. The junction had 7 bases not matched to a gene; V was cut back by 6 bases and J by 2 bases. The chain's CDR3 is CASRSTQGGNQPQHF. CDR3 nucleotides: TGTGCCAGCAGATCTACTCAGGGGGGCAATCAGCCCCAGCATTTT. The whole variable domain, filled in from reference TRBV2 and TRBJ1-5, reads EPEVTQTPSHQVTQMGQEVILRCVPISNHLYFYWYRQILGQKVEFLVSFYNNEISEKSEIFDDQFSVERPDGSNFTLKIRSTKLEDSAMYFCASRSTQGGNQPQHFGDGTRLSIL.

The CDR3 DNA follows: TGTGCCAGCGGCCGCCAGGGGCGCCAAGAGACCCAGTACTTC. Encoded protein: CASGRQGRQETQYF. This chain uses TRBV2 with TRBJ2-5, with a tentative D call TRBD1 (6 bases). In germline, CDR1 is SNHLY, CDR2 FYNNEI. This CDR3 region has 14 residues. The V end lost 8 bases, the J end lost 1 base, and 14 bases lay between the germline ends.